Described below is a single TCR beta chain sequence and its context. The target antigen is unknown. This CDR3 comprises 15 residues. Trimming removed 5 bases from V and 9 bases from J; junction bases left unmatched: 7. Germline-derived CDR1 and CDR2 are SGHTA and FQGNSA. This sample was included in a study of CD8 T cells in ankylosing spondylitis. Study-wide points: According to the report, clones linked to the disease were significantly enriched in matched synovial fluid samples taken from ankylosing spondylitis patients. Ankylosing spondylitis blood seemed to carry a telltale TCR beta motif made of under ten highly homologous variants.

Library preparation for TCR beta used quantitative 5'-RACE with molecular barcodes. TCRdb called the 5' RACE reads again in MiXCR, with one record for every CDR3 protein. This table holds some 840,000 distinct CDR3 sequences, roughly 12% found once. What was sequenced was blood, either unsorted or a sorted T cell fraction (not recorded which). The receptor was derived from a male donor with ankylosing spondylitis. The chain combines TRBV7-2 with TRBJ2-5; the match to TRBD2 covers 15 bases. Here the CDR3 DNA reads TGTGCCAGCAGCCTCGGACTAGCGGGGGGGGAGCCCCAGTACTTC. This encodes CASSLGLAGGEPQYF.